The 28 T cell receptor beta chains below come from one sample, sequenced in a study of blood T cell repertoires in COVID-19 (TCRdb year 2020). The library was made by the immunoSEQ multiplex PCR assay. TCRdb stores this immuneACCESS table with in-frame sequences only. Part of the clones is absent; in the studies checked, under half of the shortfall reflects unresolved V genes, and no reason is known for the rest. In this sample the table shows around 170,000 clones, roughly 90% of which occur a single time. Approximately 24% of the sample is in the top ten clones. Sequences were obtained from peripheral blood. Source of these receptors: a man aged 60-69 years with acute or convalescent COVID-19.

This clone was seen just once. The rearrangement links TRBV30 to TRBJ2-1; possibly TRBD2 for D (5 bases). The CDR3 is 15 residues long. Germline V CDR1 and CDR2: GTSNPN, SVGIG (reference sequence). With 4 bases removed from V and 0 bases from J, the gap between germline ends came to 13 bases. The CDR3 DNA sequence: TGTGCCTGGAAGGAGGCTTCTAGCTCCTACAATGAGCAGTTCTTC. As protein: CAWKEASSSYNEQFF.

The rearrangement uses TRBV27 and TRBJ2-7, with 8 bases matching TRBD1. With 6 bases clipped from V and 3 bases from J, the junction kept 7 bases outside the gene matches. From germline, CDR1 is MNHEY and CDR2 SMNVEV (reference sequence). The CDR3 has 14 residues. The CDR3 DNA follows: TGTGCCAGCAGCCCCAGGGGGCCACTCTACGAGCAGTACGTC. Protein product: CASSPRGPLYEQYV.

This chain uses TRBV7-9 with TRBJ1-4; TRBD1 is a possible D gene (5 bases). This CDR3 contains 14 residues. Trimming removed 2 bases at V and 8 bases at J, with 12 bases between. The germline V gene encodes CDR1 SEHNR and CDR2 FQNEAQ (reference sequence). The CDR3 sequence is CASSLSGGREKLFF. The CDR3 coding sequence is TGTGCCAGCAGCTTAAGCGGGGGTCGGGAAAAACTGTTTTTT.

This chain joins TRBV5-4 and TRBJ1-2, with D maybe TRBD1 (5 bases). This CDR3 region has 13 residues. The germline V gene has CDR1 SGHNT and CDR2 YYREEE (reference sequence). V shed 0 bases and J shed 6 bases, with 9 bases lying between them. The CDR3 coding sequence is TGTGCCAGCAGCTTGGTAGGGGTTAATGGCTACACCTTC. This gives the protein CASSLVGVNGYTF.

The gene calls are TRBV28 and TRBJ2-1; TRBD1 matches 8 bases. This CDR3 has 13 amino acids. Germline CDR1 MDHEN, CDR2 SYDVKM. After removal of 5 bases from V and 7 bases from J, the junction contained 4 bases not matched to a gene. The CDR3 coding sequence is TGTGCCAGCAGTCTGACAGGGGTGAATGAGCAGTTCTTC. Encoded protein: CASSLTGVNEQFF.

The V call is TRBV7-9, the J call TRBJ1-6, with 8 bases aligning to TRBD1. The CDR3 sequence is 14 residues long. The junction had 4 bases not matched to a gene; V was cut back by 4 bases and J by 8 bases. Germline assignment: CDR1 SEHNR and CDR2 FQNEAQ (reference sequence). The CDR3 DNA is TGTGCCAGCAGCTCAACAGGGGGGGATTCACCCCTCCACTTT. As protein: CASSSTGGDSPLHF.

V is TRBV3-1 (or the pseudogene TRBV3-2) and J is TRBJ2-3; D perhaps matches TRBD2 (6 bases). The length of the CDR3 is 15 residues. Germline V CDR1 and CDR2: LGHDT, YNNKEL (reference sequence). V shed 1 base and J shed 1 base, with 9 bases lying between them. CDR3 DNA sequence: TGTGCCAGCAGCCAAGTAGGGGAGGGCACAGATACGCAGTATTTT. The encoded protein is CASSQVGEGTDTQYF.

The chain is built from TRBV15 and TRBJ2-7, with 9 bases identical to TRBD1. With 1 base clipped from V and 2 bases from J, the junction kept 12 bases outside the gene matches. Germline V CDR1 and CDR2: LNHNV, YYDKDF (reference sequence). This CDR3 contains 18 residues. The CDR3: CATSRALGGTGSTYEQYF. For the CDR3, the DNA is TGTGCCACCAGCAGAGCCCTGGGGGGGACAGGGTCAACCTACGAGCAGTACTTC.

The table lists this clone with a few counts. J is TRBJ2-2 and V is TRBV5-1; D might be TRBD2 (7 bases). Germline CDR1 reads SGHRS; CDR2 reads YFSETQ. The CDR3 extends over 15 amino acids. V dropped 0 bases and J dropped 5 bases, with 11 bases sitting between them. The CDR3 nucleotides are TGCGCCAGCAGCTTGGGCGGGGGCCAAACCGGGGAGCTGTTTTTT. Protein: CASSLGGGQTGELFF.

The chain recombines TRBV9 with TRBJ1-2, with D perhaps matching TRBD1 (5 bases). This CDR3 is built from 16 residues. From germline, CDR1 is SGDLS and CDR2 YYNGEE. V was shortened by 0 bases and J by 4 bases, with 16 bases between the two germline ends. The CDR3 sequence: CASSVDLAGGFYGYTF. The CDR3 DNA follows: TGTGCCAGCAGCGTAGACCTGGCGGGGGGATTCTATGGCTACACCTTC.

This sequence joins TRBV9 and TRBJ1-3; D might be TRBD1 (5 bases). There are 14 residues in the CDR3. Germline values: CDR1 SGDLS, CDR2 YYNGEE. Trimming removed 5 bases at V and 3 bases at J, with 12 bases between. The CDR3 DNA sequence: TGTGCCAGCAGTTCTGGGGGGGTTGGAAACACCATATATTTT. Translating it yields CASSSGGVGNTIYF.

The chain employs TRBV11-2 and TRBJ1-3; 7 bases are shared with TRBD1. Germline CDR1 SGHAT, CDR2 FQNNGV. This CDR3 is built from 16 residues. The J segment lost 0 bases and the V segment lost 1 base, leaving 3 bases of the junction unmatched. CDR3 bases: TGTGCCAGCAGCTTAGGACAGGGCAACTCTGGAAACACCATATATTTT. It specifies CASSLGQGNSGNTIYF.

The chain has TRBV5-1 and TRBJ1-1; no definite D call. V dropped 5 bases and J dropped 1 base, with 9 bases sitting between them. The CDR3 has 13 amino acids. Germline V lookup: CDR1 SGHRS, CDR2 YFSETQ. CDR3 protein: CASSAGANTEAFF. Written as DNA, the CDR3 is TGCGCCAGCAGTGCGGGAGCGAACACTGAAGCTTTCTTT.

This chain uses TRBV2 with TRBJ2-7; 7 bases align to TRBD1. The V segment lost 2 bases and the J segment 6 bases; nucleotides outside the gene matches: 10. Germline V CDR1 and CDR2: SNHLY, FYNNEI. The CDR3 has 15 amino acids. The chain's CDR3 is CASSEIATGITEQYF. The CDR3 DNA follows: TGTGCCAGCAGTGAAATTGCGACAGGGATCACCGAGCAGTACTTC.

The chain has TRBV6-5 and TRBJ1-6; D perhaps matches TRBD1 (5 bases). Trimming took off 8 bases at V and 6 bases at J, with 14 bases between the two ends. CDR1 and CDR2 from the germline V gene are MNHEY and SVGAGI. This CDR3 has 14 residues. CDR3 in DNA: TGTGCCAGCTGGGGGGGGAATGGTAATTCACCCCTCCACTTT. It specifies CASWGGNGNSPLHF.

This sequence joins TRBV11-2 and TRBJ2-5, with D possibly matching TRBD1 (6 bases). The V gene lost 1 base and the J gene lost 1 base, with 7 bases spanning the gap. The germline V gene has CDR1 SGHAT and CDR2 FQNNGV. This CDR3 is built from 14 residues. The CDR3 reads CASSLVGAQETQYF. CDR3 sequence (DNA): TGTGCCAGCAGCTTAGTGGGGGCCCAAGAGACCCAGTACTTC.

The V and J genes are TRBV5-8 and TRBJ1-1; D is perhaps TRBD1 (6 bases). The CDR3 covers 13 residues. V gave up 1 base and J gave up 11 bases, with 15 bases separating them. Per the germline V gene, CDR1 is SGHTS and CDR2 is YDEGEE. The DNA for the CDR3 is TGTGCCAGCAGCTTGACAGGGAAGAAGGTGGCTTTCTTT. It codes for CASSLTGKKVAFF.

The V call is TRBV3-1 (or the pseudogene TRBV3-2), the J call TRBJ1-1; 9 bases fit TRBD1. V lost 2 bases to trimming and J lost 5 bases; unmatched junction nucleotides: 6. This CDR3 has 15 residues. Germline values: CDR1 LGHDT, CDR2 YNNKEL (reference sequence). CDR3 bases: TGTGCCAGCAGCCAACCCGGGACAGGGAAGACTGAAGCTTTCTTT. This encodes CASSQPGTGKTEAFF.

The rearrangement links TRBV11-2 to TRBJ1-2; weak D call: TRBD1 (5 bases). The CDR3 runs 11 residues. Germline V gives CDR1 SGHAT, CDR2 FQNNGV. Trimming stripped 1 base from V and 13 bases from J, with 10 bases between. The CDR3 reads CASSLGRGSTF. CDR3 sequence (DNA): TGTGCCAGCAGCTTAGGGCGGGGGAGCACCTTC.

The J gene is TRBJ2-3, the V gene TRBV28; 9 positions match TRBD1. The CDR3 extends over 15 amino acids. Germline V gene sequence: CDR1 MDHEN, CDR2 SYDVKM. Losses at the gene ends were 8 bases for V and 3 bases for J; bases not matched to a gene: 9. The CDR3 sequence: CASGTPGQGTDTQYF. DNA of the CDR3: TGTGCCAGCGGGACTCCGGGACAGGGTACAGATACGCAGTATTTT.

The chain carries TRBV21-1 and TRBJ1-5; the listed D gene, TRBD1, was not tested against the DNA. TRBV21-1 is termed a pseudogene. The CDR3 loop spans 16 amino acids. As DNA, the CDR3 is TGTGCCAGCAGCAAAGTCCCCCAGGGGCGTCGGCAGCCCCAGCATTTT. It yields the protein CASSKVPQGRRQPQHF.

CDR3 residues: CASTSSKDSNQPQHF. The CDR3 DNA reads TGTGCCAGCACCTCGAGTAAAGATAGCAATCAGCCCCAGCATTTT. The chain uses TRBV21-1 and TRBJ1-5. TRBV21-1 is recorded as a pseudogene. The length of the CDR3 is 15 residues.

The chain recombines TRBV19 with TRBJ2-5, with D maybe TRBD1 (5 bases). Germline CDR1 and CDR2: LNHDA and SQIVND (reference sequence). This CDR3 is built from 15 residues. The V end was cut by 1 base, the J end by 1 base, with 10 bases between. Here the CDR3 DNA reads TGTGCCAGTAGTATAGGGAAGGGGTCCCAAGAGACCCAGTACTTC. Translated, it gives CASSIGKGSQETQYF.

The chain joins TRBV27 to TRBJ2-2, with 7 bases aligning to TRBD2. J lost 5 bases, V lost 6 bases, and 9 bases had no gene match. Germline V gene lookup returns CDR1 MNHEY and CDR2 SMNVEV (reference sequence). CDR3 length: 15 residues. CDR3 region: CASSQRGGDTGELFF. CDR3 coding DNA: TGTGCCAGCAGCCAAAGGGGAGGGGATACCGGGGAGCTGTTTTTT.

This chain links TRBV18 with TRBJ2-3; TRBD2 agrees at 8 bases. Losses at the gene ends were 3 bases for V and 3 bases for J; bases not matched to a gene: 8. This CDR3 spans 16 amino acids. Germline CDR1 and CDR2: KGHSH and LQKENI. Here the CDR3 reads CASSPTSGGGTDTQYF. The CDR3 coding sequence is TGTGCCAGCTCACCCACTAGCGGTGGAGGGACAGATACGCAGTATTTT.

The chain recombines TRBV6-6 with TRBJ1-2, with 7 bases lining up with TRBD1. Trimming cost V 6 bases and J 0 bases; bases outside gene matches: 10. The CDR3 extends over 16 amino acids. The germline gives CDR1 MNHNY, CDR2 SVGAGI (reference sequence). DNA of the CDR3: TGTGCCAGCAGCGCGAAAATACAGGGGACTAACTATGGCTACACCTTC. Its translation: CASSAKIQGTNYGYTF.

The J gene is TRBJ1-6, the V gene TRBV30; D remains unclear. Trimming shortened V by 1 base and J by 3 bases, and 7 bases separated the two germline ends. Germline V lookup: CDR1 GTSNPN, CDR2 SVGIG (reference sequence). The CDR3 is 14 amino acids. The CDR3 spells CAWSGGSYNSPLHF. CDR3 nucleotides: TGTGCCTGGAGTGGAGGCAGCTATAATTCACCCCTCCACTTT. The full variable domain, with the rest looked up from reference TRBV30 and TRBJ1-6, is SQTIHQWPATLVQPVGSPLSLECTVEGTSNPNLYWYRQAAGRGLQLLFYSVGIGQISSEVPQNLSASRPQDRQFILSSKKLLLSDSGFYLCAWSGGSYNSPLHFGNGTRLTVT.

V gene TRBV9 combines with J gene TRBJ2-3, with a tentative D call TRBD2 (6 bases). The V end was cut by 0 bases, the J end by 4 bases, with 15 bases between. CDR1 and CDR2 (germline): SGDLS, YYNGEE. The CDR3 is 16 residues long. The CDR3 sequence is CASSVVTGVSPDTQYF. DNA of the CDR3: TGTGCCAGCAGCGTAGTCACGGGAGTCTCCCCAGATACGCAGTATTTT. The full variable domain, in which reference TRBV9 and TRBJ2-3 provide the parts outside the CDR3, is DSGVTQTPKHLITATGQRVTLRCSPRSGDLSVYWYQQSLDQGLQFLIQYYNGEERAKGNILERFSAQQFPDLHSELNLSSLELGDSALYFCASSVVTGVSPDTQYFGPGTRLTVL.